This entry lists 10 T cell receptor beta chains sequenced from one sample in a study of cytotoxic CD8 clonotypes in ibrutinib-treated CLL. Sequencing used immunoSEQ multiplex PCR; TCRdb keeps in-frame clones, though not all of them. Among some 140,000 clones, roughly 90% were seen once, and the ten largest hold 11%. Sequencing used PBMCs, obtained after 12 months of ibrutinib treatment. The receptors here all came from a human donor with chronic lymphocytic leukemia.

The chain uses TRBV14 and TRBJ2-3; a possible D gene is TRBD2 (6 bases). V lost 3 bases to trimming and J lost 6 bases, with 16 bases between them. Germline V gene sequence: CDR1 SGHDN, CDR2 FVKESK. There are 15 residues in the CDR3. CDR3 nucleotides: TGTGCCAGCAGCCATAGGAGGGAGTGGTGGGATACGCAGTATTTT. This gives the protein CASSHRREWWDTQYF.

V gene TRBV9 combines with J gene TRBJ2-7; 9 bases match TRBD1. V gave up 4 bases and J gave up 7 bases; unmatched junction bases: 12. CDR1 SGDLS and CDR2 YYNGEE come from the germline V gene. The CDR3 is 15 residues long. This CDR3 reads CASSPATGQGREQYF. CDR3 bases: TGTGCCAGCAGCCCGGCTACCGGACAGGGGCGGGAGCAGTACTTC.

CDR3 sequence (DNA): TGTGCCAGCCCCTCCAGGGATGATGAGCAGTTCTTC. It yields the protein CASPSRDDEQFF. The V call is TRBV21-1, the J call TRBJ2-1; the D segment call TRBD1 is taken from the table without a DNA check. TRBV21-1 is designated a pseudogene. The CDR3 has 12 residues.

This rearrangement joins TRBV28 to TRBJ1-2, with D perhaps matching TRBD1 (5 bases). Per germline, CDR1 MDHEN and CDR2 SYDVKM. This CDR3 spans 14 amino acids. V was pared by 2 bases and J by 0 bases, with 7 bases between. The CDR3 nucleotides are TGTGCCAGCAGTTTAGACAGAGCTAACTATGGCTACACCTTC. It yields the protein CASSLDRANYGYTF.

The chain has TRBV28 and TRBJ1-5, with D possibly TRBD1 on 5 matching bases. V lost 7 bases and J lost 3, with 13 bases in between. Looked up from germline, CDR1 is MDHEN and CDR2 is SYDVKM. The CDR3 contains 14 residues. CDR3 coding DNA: TGTGCCAGCATTTGGGGGTCTACCAATCAGCCCCAGCATTTT. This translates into CASIWGSTNQPQHF.

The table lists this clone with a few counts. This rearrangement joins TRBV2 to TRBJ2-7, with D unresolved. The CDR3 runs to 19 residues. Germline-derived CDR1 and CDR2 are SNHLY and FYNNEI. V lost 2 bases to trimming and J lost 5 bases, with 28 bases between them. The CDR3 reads CASSESPYRPGEPRNEQYF. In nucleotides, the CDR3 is TGTGCCAGCAGTGAATCTCCCTATCGTCCGGGCGAGCCGCGGAACGAGCAGTACTTC.

CDR3 sequence reads: CASRNRDTSYEQYF. Here the CDR3 DNA reads TGTGCCAGCAGGAACCGGGACACATCCTACGAGCAGTACTTC. The V and J genes are TRBV6-6 and TRBJ2-7; TRBD1 might be the D (6 bases). Germline V lookup: CDR1 MNHNY, CDR2 SVGAGI (reference sequence). This CDR3 region has 14 residues. Trimming shortened V by 6 bases and J by 1 base, and 13 bases separated the two germline ends.

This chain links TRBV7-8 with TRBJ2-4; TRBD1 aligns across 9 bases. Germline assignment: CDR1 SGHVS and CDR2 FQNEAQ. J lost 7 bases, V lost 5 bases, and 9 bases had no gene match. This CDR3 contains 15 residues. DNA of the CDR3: TGTGCCAGCAGCCAAGGGACAGGGTCATTTAACATTCAGTACTTC. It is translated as CASSQGTGSFNIQYF.

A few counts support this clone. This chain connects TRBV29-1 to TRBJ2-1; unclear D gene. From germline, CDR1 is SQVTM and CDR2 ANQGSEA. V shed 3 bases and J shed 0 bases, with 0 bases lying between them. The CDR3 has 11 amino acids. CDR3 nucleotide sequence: TGCAGCGTTGACTCCTACAATGAGCAGTTCTTC. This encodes CSVDSYNEQFF.

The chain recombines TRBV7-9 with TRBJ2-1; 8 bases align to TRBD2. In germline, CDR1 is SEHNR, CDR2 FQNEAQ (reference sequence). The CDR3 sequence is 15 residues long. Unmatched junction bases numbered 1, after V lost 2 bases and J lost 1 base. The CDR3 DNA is TGTGCCAGCAGCTTATCGGGAGGGTCCTACAATGAGCAGTTCTTC. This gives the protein CASSLSGGSYNEQFF.